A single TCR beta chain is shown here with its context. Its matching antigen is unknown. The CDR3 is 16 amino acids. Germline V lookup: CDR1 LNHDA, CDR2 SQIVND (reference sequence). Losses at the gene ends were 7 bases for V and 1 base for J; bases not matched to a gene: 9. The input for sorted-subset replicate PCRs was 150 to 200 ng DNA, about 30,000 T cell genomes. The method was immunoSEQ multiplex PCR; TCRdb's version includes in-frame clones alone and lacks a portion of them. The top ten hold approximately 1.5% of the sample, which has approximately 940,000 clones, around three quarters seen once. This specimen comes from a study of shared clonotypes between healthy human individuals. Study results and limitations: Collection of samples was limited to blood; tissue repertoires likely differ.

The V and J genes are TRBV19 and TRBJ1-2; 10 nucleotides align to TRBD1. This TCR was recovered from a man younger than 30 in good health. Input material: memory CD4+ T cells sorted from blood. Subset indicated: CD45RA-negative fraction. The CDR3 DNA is TGTGCCAGTAACCCGACAGGGGGCACTGTTAACTATGGCTACACCTTC. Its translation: CASNPTGGTVNYGYTF.